This record covers a single TCR beta chain. Its antigen remains unidentified. One base away there is no much larger clone; base qualities are not given. From cysteine to phenylalanine, the CDR3 is 15 amino acids long. The retained sequence is limited to the CDR3, 45 bases, with the frame set at the first base. From the germline V gene, CDR1 is SGHRS and CDR2 is YFSETQ. At the junction V is shortened by 6 bases and J by 4 bases; bases outside the gene matches: 12. Libraries were prepared through the immunoSEQ multiplex PCR assay. For the multiplex PCR, a mixture combining 60 forward primers for TCR Vbeta segments and 13 reverse primers for TCR Jbeta segments was used. The CDR3 region of rearranged TCR beta genes was amplified from genomic DNA with a multiplex PCR assay. Amplified TCR beta libraries were sequenced as 87-base-pair reads on the Illumina HiSeq System. The study's processing was this. A later analysis counted about 76 million unique TCR beta chains across the 690 or so repertoires, and 10 million to 12 million of these chains were shared by at least two donors. Raw reads were error-corrected and collapsed into unique sequences by a nearest-neighbor algorithm in which closely related sequences were merged to remove PCR and sequencing errors. To assign V, D and J gene segments, CDR3 sequences were aligned to IMGT reference sequences. For a sequence to be retained, a match of at least six nucleotides to both a V gene segment and a J gene segment was required. Rearrangements were called productive when the CDR3 lacked stop codons and stayed in frame with V and J; all others were non-productive. Following IMGT convention, CDR3 was defined as the stretch from the second conserved V-encoded cysteine up to the conserved J-encoded phenylalanine. The earlier analysis of 550 to 650 of the donors excluded any sequence lacking an unambiguous match to a single V gene segment. An earlier analysis of 500 to 700 of the donors classified V segments as functional when productive rearrangements were above 56.7% and as segregating when the standard deviation between donors was above 5%. A statistical classification framework was developed to diagnose cytomegalovirus status using the catalog of TCR beta chain sequences. In a later analysis, V and J genes were assigned by comparing TCR nucleotide sequences against IMGT/GENE-DB human TR gene sequences. Using the TCRdist pipeline, a later analysis assigned CDR3 sequences along with most-parsimonious VDJ recombination scenarios. A later analysis defined each TCR beta chain by its CDR3 amino acid sequence plus V-gene family, and excluded reads lacking a unique V-gene family. In a later analysis, several hundred highly shared, low-generation-probability nucleotide sequences were removed to address suspected cross-contamination and a sequencing artifact. A later analysis calculated a clonal expansion index for each public chain from normalized within-repertoire ranks of inferred template counts. Generation probabilities in a later analysis came from a VDJ recombination model fitted to out-of-frame rearrangements, and those results were checked against IGoR. A later analysis scored TCR-TCR, TCR-HLA and TCR-CMV co-occurrence with hypergeometric tests, applying a repertoire-size bias correction to TCR pairs. False discovery rates were estimated in a later analysis by permuting HLA or CMV assignments 20 times. A later analysis grouped co-occurring TCRs with DBSCAN, adding TCRdist sequence similarity when clustering within HLA-allele-positive subsets. Co-occurrence clustering excluded repertoires with fewer than 30,000 or more than 120,000 public chains, plus five with anomalous nucleotide sharing. In its TCRdb copy, this immuneACCESS table keeps in-frame sequences only and misses some clones. Where compared with another copy, unresolved V genes explain less than half of these, and the others have no known cause. That table supplies the V and J calls and clone size; D and trimming were determined from the DNA. The table for this sample lists around 230,000 clones; about three quarters of them were counted only once. The ten largest clones represent less than 0.6% of the sample.

This sample is drawn from a study of cytomegalovirus exposure and HLA in healthy donors (dated by TCRdb to 2016 to 2017). A note on the overall study: An earlier analysis of 587 of the donors reported over 250 Gb of sequence data and 117 million unique TCR beta sequences obtained from 180 million or so T cells. Roughly 300 gigabases of sequencing data and around 80 million unique TCR sequences made up an early release that covered approximately 700 HLA-typed donors. Of the 300 to 450 genotyped donors, less than 90% were placed in the genetic ancestry cluster associated with self-reported Caucasian donors. The study was designed to test whether signatures of past pathogen exposure could be identified by cataloging public T cell receptors. The study used immunosequencing to profile the T cell repertoires of 600 to 850 subjects and linked those repertoires to cytomegalovirus serostatus. A separate validation cohort of 100 to 150 different subjects was used in addition to the approximately 610-subject first cohort. The study combined high-throughput TCR immunosequencing, statistical association of individual TCRs with disease status, and machine learning to predict cytomegalovirus infection status. In a later analysis, previously published TCR beta repertoires from 500 to 750 donors were re-analyzed and high-resolution HLA genotyping was added so that TCR occurrence patterns could be studied. In the later analysis, no new phenotypic data were used to find candidate immune exposures; instead, reliance was placed on TCR beta sequences and their occurrence across donors. An earlier analysis of nearly 600 of the donors applied high-throughput TCR beta sequencing to assess whether each TCR beta V gene segment acted as functional or pseudogenic. Donor age, sex, ethnicity and CMV serostatus were compiled together with the repertoire data. A later genetic analysis took genome-wide SNP genotypes for about 65% of the 666 donors and used that subset as a discovery cohort. All discovery cohort repertoires had been generated on a single sequencing platform. HLA typing covered class I and class II loci at four-digit resolution. The number of donors typed differed by locus, with 629-630 for A, B, C, DRB1 and DQB1, roughly 520 for DQA1, 600 to 610 for DPA1, and about 450 for DPB1. Because of strong linkage in the cohort, roughly five DR-DQ haplotypes were treated as single units for association and clustering. Among around 400 genotyped donors of the cohort, an average of about 240,000 unique TCR beta nucleotide sequences was sequenced per donor, of which roughly 17% were non-productive.

The cohort was made up of 650 to 700 healthy bone marrow donors. All cohort members were sampled while nominally healthy, although unrecorded immune exposures were likely present. The donor tested CMV seronegative, placing the donor among the 300 to 450 seronegative members of the cohort. Every donor gave a peripheral blood sample, and the peripheral blood mononuclear cells from that sample were used for TCR beta sequencing. The Qiagen DNeasy Blood Extraction Kit was used to extract genomic DNA from the blood cell samples. Paper-wide results and their limitations: In vitro tests confirmed that a few of the cytomegalovirus-associated TCR beta chains recognize cytomegalovirus antigens. A total of around 150 TCR beta chains were listed by the study as associated with cytomegalovirus. Because some donors lacked HLA typing at each locus, the association tests relied only on the typed subset. A further reported finding was that TCR beta sequences accurately predicted the HLA-A and HLA-B alleles for most subjects in the first cohort. This cohort had only TCR beta chains sequenced, and the lack of alpha or paired-chain data limited which features could be detected. According to the authors, the approach could potentially be generalized to other disease states and immunological phenotypes. The 87-base-pair reads could not distinguish some IMGT-functional V segments, including TRBV6-2 and TRBV6-3, so those segments were excluded. In a later analysis, the rate of TCR association differed among HLA loci, with DRB1 alleles having the most associated TCRs and HLA-C alleles having the fewest. When HLA alleles, especially DR and DQ, strongly co-occurred, TCR associations were difficult to assign to individual alleles. Sequencing depth was assumed to be roughly uniform across donors in the presence/absence analyses, though that assumption may not hold. The sequencing pipeline was judged likely to have produced a cluster of highly shared sequence variants as a technical artifact. Broadly in line with IMGT annotations, most TCR beta V segments showed up in productive rearrangements about 90% or about 30% of the time in an earlier analysis of approximately 600 of the donors. A later analysis reported that several top co-occurrence clusters appeared linked to parvovirus B19, influenza, CMV and Epstein-Barr virus. In both the original and validation cohorts, the classifier was reported to diagnose cytomegalovirus status with high specificity and sensitivity. While some public TCRs were present in many individuals, most TCR sequences turned up only very rarely across donors. In a later analysis, HLA-associated TCR beta chains showed more clonal expansion and lower generation probabilities than non-associated chains that were equally common. According to a later analysis, most CMV-associated TCR beta chains appeared to be HLA-restricted, and the HLA associations seemed to be driven largely by CMV exposure. In a later genetic analysis, fewer N-insertions in productive TCRs were reported among donors in an Asian-associated ancestry cluster than the roughly 710-donor mean. A later genetic analysis associated a missense DCLRE1C variant with V-gene and J-gene trimming of TCR beta chains, and an independent cohort replicated the association. Correlated functional status among segregating V segments might reflect linkage disequilibrium, but an unknown experimental factor could not be ruled out. At a false discovery rate of 0.05, a later analysis linked roughly 17,000 TCR beta sequences to specific HLA alleles. Immune exposure information for the cohort was limited to CMV serostatus. Because counts were too low, roughly 17 rarely observed V segments, including chromosome 9 orphons, were left out of the earlier analysis of about 500 of the donors.

The sequenced sample was PBMCs. The receptor's source is a boy under 18 in good health and CMV-seronegative. The chain was built from TRBV5-1 and TRBJ1-1; 7 middle bases align to TRBD1. The CDR3 region: CASTRQGWEATEAFF. The sequenced DNA: TGCGCCAGCACCCGACAGGGCTGGGAGGCCACTGAAGCTTTCTTT.